The 28 T cell receptor beta chains given below trace back to one sample, sequenced in a study of blood T cell repertoires in COVID-19. Only in-frame clones appear in the TCRdb table, and some are missing; sequencing was by immunoSEQ multiplex PCR. Seen here are over 130,000 clones, over 75% observed once, and the top ten hold about 10%. The sample consisted of peripheral blood. The receptors were sampled from a man in his fifties or sixties with active or convalescent COVID-19.

This clone was recorded a few times. The genes are TRBV7-3 and TRBJ2-1; 11 bases line up with TRBD2. This CDR3 has 18 residues. J gave up 9 bases and V 3 bases, and 16 bases lay outside the gene matches. Germline CDR1 is SGHTA and CDR2 is FQGTGA. The CDR3, as DNA: TGTGCCAGCAGCTTTACAGGGGGCCTGACTAGCGGGATCGGTGAGCAGTTCTTC. This sequence encodes CASSFTGGLTSGIGEQFF.

The gene calls are TRBV19 and TRBJ1-5, with 9 bases identical to TRBD1. Trimming cost V 4 bases and J 3 bases; bases outside gene matches: 10. Germline loops: CDR1 LNHDA, CDR2 SQIVND (reference sequence). The CDR3 covers 17 residues. The CDR3 loop is CASSTTGGRYDNQPQHF. The DNA of the CDR3 is TGTGCCAGTAGTACTACAGGGGGCCGTTACGACAATCAGCCCCAGCATTTT.

The rearrangement uses TRBV29-1 and TRBJ2-7; 9 nucleotides line up with TRBD1. Germline CDR1 reads SQVTM; CDR2 reads ANQGSEA. Trimming removed 4 bases from V and 0 bases from J; junction bases left unmatched: 7. CDR3 size: 15 residues. The CDR3 DNA reads TGCAGCGTTGTTTTACAGGGGGCCGTCTCCTACGAGCAGTACTTC. Translation gives CSVVLQGAVSYEQYF.

V gene TRBV11-2 combines with J gene TRBJ1-1; D is perhaps TRBD1 (6 bases). The V end lost 0 bases, the J end lost 0 bases, and 20 bases lay between the germline ends. Germline CDR1 is SGHAT and CDR2 is FQNNGV. This CDR3 comprises 19 residues. CDR3: CASSLDRSGARPMNTEAFF. CDR3 coding DNA: TGTGCCAGCAGCTTAGATCGGTCAGGGGCCAGACCAATGAACACTGAAGCTTTCTTT.

The rearrangement links TRBV4-2 to TRBJ1-1; no clear D. This CDR3 contains 15 residues. V lost 0 bases and J 6 bases, leaving 14 bases between the germline ends. The germline V gene has CDR1 LGHNA and CDR2 YNFKEQ. The CDR3 DNA reads as TGTGCCAGCAGCCAAGAACTAATAGGTTCCGCTGAAGCTTTCTTT. It specifies CASSQELIGSAEAFF.

V is TRBV19 and J is TRBJ1-5; D call uncertain. Germline values: CDR1 LNHDA, CDR2 SQIVND (reference sequence). V lost 4 bases to trimming and J lost 0 bases, with 10 bases between them. There are 15 residues in the CDR3. The CDR3 region is CASSTLDHSNQPQHF. The CDR3 DNA sequence: TGTGCCAGTAGTACCCTAGACCATAGCAATCAGCCCCAGCATTTT. Full variable domain (remainder filled in from reference TRBV19 and TRBJ1-5): DGGITQSPKYLFRKEGQNVTLSCEQNLNHDAMYWYRQDPGQGLRLIYYSQIVNDFQKGDIAEGYSVSREKKESFPLTVTSAQKNPTAFYLCASSTLDHSNQPQHFGDGTRLSIL.

This sequence joins TRBV19 and TRBJ2-1; 12 nucleotides align to TRBD2. CDR3 size: 18 residues. V was clipped by 4 bases and J by 4 bases; unmatched bases: 11. The V gene's germline CDR1 is LNHDA and CDR2 SQIVND (reference sequence). CDR3 protein: CASSRLAGELSGYNEQFF. CDR3 DNA sequence: TGTGCCAGTAGTAGACTAGCGGGAGAATTGAGCGGGTACAATGAGCAGTTCTTC.

The V and J genes are TRBV20-1 and TRBJ2-7, with D perhaps matching TRBD1 (5 bases). CDR1 and CDR2 (germline): DFQATT, SNEGSKA (reference sequence). V lost 3 bases, J lost 5 bases, and 8 bases lay in between. The CDR3 extends over 11 amino acids. The CDR3, as DNA: TGCAGTGCTAGGTCAGGGCACGAGCAGTACTTC. It translates to CSARSGHEQYF.

The chain joins TRBV5-6 to TRBJ2-3, with 8 bases that match TRBD2. The germline V gene encodes CDR1 SGHDT and CDR2 YYEEEE. The CDR3 consists of 15 residues. V was pared by 4 bases and J by 4 bases, with 8 bases of the junction left unmatched. Here the CDR3 reads CASSILSGTPDTQYF. CDR3 in DNA: TGTGCCAGCAGCATCCTTAGCGGGACGCCAGATACGCAGTATTTT.

The V gene is TRBV11-2, the J gene TRBJ2-1; tentatively, D is TRBD2 (6 bases). Germline-derived CDR1 and CDR2 are SGHAT and FQNNGV. The CDR3 loop spans 14 amino acids. V lost 0 bases and J lost 4, with 7 bases in between. The CDR3 bases are TGTGCCAGCAGCTTAGAGGCGGGGTACAATGAGCAGTTCTTC. Protein: CASSLEAGYNEQFF.

The chain is built from TRBV2 and TRBJ1-4, with D possibly TRBD1 on 6 matching bases. V lost 3 bases and J 3 bases, leaving 11 bases between the germline ends. Germline CDR1 SNHLY, CDR2 FYNNEI. The CDR3 loop spans 15 amino acids. CDR3 sequence reads: CASSESRGSNEKLFF. In DNA, the CDR3 is TGTGCCAGCAGTGAGTCCAGGGGTTCTAATGAAAAACTGTTTTTT.

This rearrangement joins TRBV24-1 to TRBJ2-2, with 7 bases fitting TRBD2. Germline V gene lookup returns CDR1 KGHDR and CDR2 SFDVKD. The CDR3 extends over 16 amino acids. Germline trimming cut 5 bases from V and 5 bases from J; bases unmatched to any gene: 10. CDR3 nucleotides: TGTGCCACCAGTGCCCCGGGGCTAGCGGTGACCGGGGAGCTGTTTTTT. Protein product: CATSAPGLAVTGELFF.

The gene calls are TRBV19 and TRBJ2-3; no definite D call. V was cut by 5 bases and J by 0 bases, with 18 bases left in between. The germline gives CDR1 LNHDA, CDR2 SQIVND (reference sequence). The CDR3 runs 17 residues. The CDR3 loop is CASSFSTAPASTDTQYF. The CDR3 coding sequence is TGTGCCAGTAGTTTCTCGACTGCGCCCGCTAGCACAGATACGCAGTATTTT.

The gene calls are TRBV24-1 and TRBJ1-4; D unresolved. The V gene's germline CDR1 is KGHDR and CDR2 SFDVKD. The V end lost 3 bases, the J end lost 2 bases, and 9 bases lay between the germline ends. The CDR3 totals 15 residues. The CDR3 sequence: CATSDSGLTNEKLFF. CDR3 nucleotides: TGTGCCACCAGTGATAGTGGACTGACTAATGAAAAACTGTTTTTT.

The chain has TRBV4-1 and TRBJ1-2, with D hard to call. The CDR3 has 14 amino acids. CDR1 and CDR2 from the germline V gene are MGHRA and YSYEKL. V was pared by 1 base and J by 2 bases, with 8 bases between. CDR3 in amino acids: CASSQVGQNYGYTF. The CDR3 DNA sequence: TGCGCCAGCAGCCAAGTGGGCCAGAACTATGGCTACACCTTC.

This chain connects TRBV7-2 to TRBJ2-5, with D hard to call. Trimming stripped 2 bases from V and 5 bases from J, with 12 bases between. The CDR3 runs to 14 residues. CDR1 and CDR2 from the germline V gene are SGHTA and FQGNSA. CDR3 region: CASSLWQVQETQYF. DNA of the CDR3: TGTGCCAGCAGCTTATGGCAGGTTCAGGAGACCCAGTACTTC.

The chain couples TRBV19 to TRBJ1-4, with 8 bases that match TRBD1. V was clipped by 4 bases and J by 0 bases; unmatched bases: 16. The CDR3 loop spans 20 amino acids. Per the germline V gene, CDR1 is LNHDA and CDR2 is SQIVND (reference sequence). The CDR3 is CASSTGRTGQFRSTNEKLFF. The CDR3 coding sequence is TGTGCCAGTAGTACAGGGAGGACAGGGCAGTTTCGCTCAACTAATGAAAAACTGTTTTTT.

This clone appeared once. The genes are TRBV24-1 and TRBJ2-3, with a tentative D call TRBD2 (6 bases). The V gene's germline CDR1 is KGHDR and CDR2 SFDVKD. V dropped 7 bases and J dropped 1 base, with 11 bases sitting between them. The CDR3 extends over 14 amino acids. The CDR3 here is CATSLGLGTDTQYF. The CDR3 DNA is TGTGCCACCAGCTTGGGACTTGGCACAGATACGCAGTATTTT.

This clone was detected once. The V and J genes are TRBV28 and TRBJ2-2; 9 bases match TRBD1. The length of the CDR3 is 17 residues. Germline trimming cut 5 bases from V and 2 bases from J; bases unmatched to any gene: 9. The germline gives CDR1 MDHEN, CDR2 SYDVKM. The CDR3 DNA reads as TGTGCCAGCAGTCTCGCCGGGACAGGGATTAACACCGGGGAGCTGTTTTTT. This translates into CASSLAGTGINTGELFF.

The V and J genes are TRBV3-1 (or the pseudogene TRBV3-2) and TRBJ2-1, with 8 bases identical to TRBD2. The CDR3 runs 15 residues. V was clipped by 1 base and J by 5 bases; unmatched bases: 4. The germline gives CDR1 LGHDT, CDR2 YNNKEL (reference sequence). CDR3: CASSQAGGDNNEQFF. The CDR3 nucleotides are TGTGCCAGCAGCCAAGCGGGAGGGGATAACAATGAGCAGTTCTTC.

This clone was counted a single time. This chain uses TRBV9 with TRBJ1-1, with TRBD1 matching over 7 bases. J gave up 5 bases and V 4 bases, and 14 bases lay outside the gene matches. There are 16 residues in the CDR3. CDR1 and CDR2 from the germline V gene are SGDLS and YYNGEE. CDR3 region: CASSPYQGGSRTEAFF. CDR3 coding DNA: TGTGCCAGCAGCCCCTATCAGGGGGGAAGTAGAACTGAAGCTTTCTTT.

This clone was seen once. V usage is TRBV18 and J usage is TRBJ2-3, with 11 positions matching TRBD1. CDR1 is KGHSH and CDR2 is LQKENI in the germline V gene. This CDR3 comprises 14 residues. V shed 3 bases and J 5 bases; nucleotides not matched to a gene: 1. CDR3 sequence (DNA): TGTGCCAGCTCACCCGGGACAGGGGGAGATACGCAGTATTTT. Protein product: CASSPGTGGDTQYF.

The rearrangement joins TRBV14 to TRBJ2-7, with a weak D call TRBD2 (5 bases). V lost 6 bases to trimming and J lost 0 bases, with 18 bases between them. Germline CDR1 is SGHDN and CDR2 is FVKESK. The CDR3 length is 16 residues. The CDR3 region is CASRRSGEGPSYEQYF. The DNA for the CDR3 is TGTGCCAGCAGACGGAGTGGAGAGGGTCCCTCCTACGAGCAGTACTTC.

This clone was counted a single time. This rearrangement joins TRBV19 to TRBJ2-7; possible D gene TRBD2, 6 bases. The CDR3 extends over 13 amino acids. The V end lost 3 bases, the J end lost 0 bases, and 6 bases lay between the germline ends. Germline assignment: CDR1 LNHDA and CDR2 SQIVND (reference sequence). CDR3 DNA: TGTGCCAGTAGTATGGGACTCTCCTACGAGCAGTACTTC. Amino acid sequence: CASSMGLSYEQYF. Supplemented by reference TRBV19 and TRBJ2-7, the full variable domain reads DGGITQSPKYLFRKEGQNVTLSCEQNLNHDAMYWYRQDPGQGLRLIYYSQIVNDFQKGDIAEGYSVSREKKESFPLTVTSAQKNPTAFYLCASSMGLSYEQYFGPGTRLTVT.

This sequence joins TRBV7-8 and TRBJ1-4; D is undetermined. The germline V gene has CDR1 SGHVS and CDR2 FQNEAQ. V gave up 3 bases and J gave up 3 bases, with 8 bases separating them. The CDR3 is made up of 14 amino acids. CDR3 nucleotides: TGTGCCAGCAGCTTTTCGGGTCCTAATGAAAAACTGTTTTTT. Its protein is CASSFSGPNEKLFF. The variable domain in full, completed from reference TRBV7-8 and TRBJ1-4, reads GAGVSQSPRYKVAKRGQDVALRCDPISGHVSLFWYQQALGQGPEFLTYFQNEAQLDKSGLPSDRFFAERPEGSVSTLKIQRTQQEDSAVYLCASSFSGPNEKLFFGSGTQLSVL.

The rearrangement uses TRBV9 and TRBJ2-2; a possible D gene is TRBD1 (6 bases). V was shortened by 1 base and J by 3 bases, with 7 bases between the two germline ends. This CDR3 spans 14 amino acids. From germline, CDR1 is SGDLS and CDR2 YYNGEE. DNA for the CDR3: TGTGCCAGCAGCGTAACAGGGTACACCGGGGAGCTGTTTTTT. Amino acid sequence: CASSVTGYTGELFF.

This clone occurred once. V gene TRBV3-1 (or the pseudogene TRBV3-2) combines with J gene TRBJ1-1, with D uncertain. The ends were cut back, 1 base at V and 5 bases at J, with 8 bases in the middle. Germline CDR1 reads LGHDT; CDR2 reads YNNKEL (reference sequence). This CDR3 spans 13 amino acids. The CDR3 sequence: CASSQAGGTEAFF. CDR3 DNA sequence: TGTGCCAGCAGCCAAGCAGGAGGAACTGAAGCTTTCTTT.

The count of this clone is one. V and J are TRBV6-5 and TRBJ1-2; D is ambiguous. Germline V CDR1 and CDR2: MNHEY, SVGAGI. V lost 4 bases to trimming and J lost 4 bases, with 16 bases between them. The CDR3 is 15 amino acids. The CDR3 sequence: CASSSSRGLGYGYTF. The DNA of the CDR3 is TGTGCCAGCAGTTCCTCGAGAGGGCTGGGCTATGGCTACACCTTC.